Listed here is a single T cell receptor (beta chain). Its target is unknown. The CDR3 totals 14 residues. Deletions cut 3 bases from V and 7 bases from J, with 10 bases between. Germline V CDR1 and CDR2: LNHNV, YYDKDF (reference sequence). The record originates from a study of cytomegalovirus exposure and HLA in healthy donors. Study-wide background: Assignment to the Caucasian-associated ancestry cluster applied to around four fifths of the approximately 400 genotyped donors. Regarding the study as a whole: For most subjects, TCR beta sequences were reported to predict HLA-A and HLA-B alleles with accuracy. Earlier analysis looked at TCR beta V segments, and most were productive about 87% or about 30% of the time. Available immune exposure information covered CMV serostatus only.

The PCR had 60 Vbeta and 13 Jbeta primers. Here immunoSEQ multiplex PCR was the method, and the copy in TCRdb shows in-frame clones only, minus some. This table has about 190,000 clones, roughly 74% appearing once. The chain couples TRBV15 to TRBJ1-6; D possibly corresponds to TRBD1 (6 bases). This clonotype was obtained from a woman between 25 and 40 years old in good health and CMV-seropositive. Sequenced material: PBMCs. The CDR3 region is CATSSPDRNSPLHF. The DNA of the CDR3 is TGTGCCACCAGCAGCCCAGACAGGAATTCACCCCTCCACTTT.